One and the same sample provided the 10 T cell receptor beta chains below, sequenced in a study of T cell repertoires in cytomegalovirus infection. MiXCR, applied by TCRdb to the reads, yields one record per CDR3 protein. The data hold around 570,000 distinct CDR3 sequences, with 40% observed a single time. No cognate antigen is known for these TCRs. The sequences come from cultured PBMCs, collected from culture after CMV antigen stimulation. The receptors come from a human donor in good health (CMV status not recorded). Some clones in this sample may be carry-over from other donors' samples.

The chain is built from TRBV7-2 and TRBJ1-2, with D tentatively TRBD1 (5 bases). The length of the CDR3 is 12 residues. Deletions cut 8 bases from V and 2 bases from J, with 9 bases between. The germline CDR1 and CDR2 sequences are SGHTA and FQGNSA. This chain's CDR3 is CASGRQNYGYTF. CDR3 DNA: TGTGCCAGCGGTCGACAGAACTATGGCTACACCTTC.

J is TRBJ1-6 and V is TRBV6-8; no clear D gene. The CDR3 length is 18 residues. The germline V gene has CDR1 MNHGY and CDR2 SAAAGT. Trimming pared 0 bases from V and 0 bases from J, leaving 12 bases between. This chain's CDR3 is CASSYSIPWSSYNSPLHF. DNA of the CDR3: TGTGCCAGCAGTTACTCGATTCCCTGGAGCTCCTATAATTCACCCCTCCACTTT.

V gene TRBV15 combines with J gene TRBJ1-6, with D hard to call. The CDR3 covers 14 residues. V lost 1 base and J 9 bases, leaving 10 bases between the germline ends. Per the germline V gene, CDR1 is LNHNV and CDR2 is YYDKDF (reference sequence). The CDR3 spells CATSRVIRGSPLHF. CDR3 nucleotide sequence: TGTGCCACCAGCAGAGTTATCCGGGGTTCACCCCTCCACTTT.

The rearrangement joins TRBV6-6 to TRBJ1-6; D perhaps matches TRBD1 (5 bases). CDR3 length equals 15 residues. Germline assignment: CDR1 MNHNY and CDR2 SVGAGI (reference sequence). V lost 2 bases to trimming and J lost 6 bases, with 11 bases between them. This CDR3 reads CASSYTGTANSPLHF. The CDR3 DNA sequence: TGTGCCAGCAGTTACACGGGGACGGCTAATTCACCCCTCCACTTT.

In the case of this clonotype: The junction does not match germline at one end; this may be a read error. V and J are TRBV5-3 and TRBJ2-5; 7 bases match TRBD1. TRBV5-3 is placed among ORFs of uncertain function. The CDR3 has 14 residues. CDR3 region: CASSWWDRQETQYF. Here the CDR3 DNA reads TGTGCCAGCAGCTGGTGGGACAGACAAGAGACCCAGTACTTC.

This clonotype occurred a few times. The chain employs TRBV20-1 and TRBJ2-5, with D unclear. CDR3 length: 12 residues. Germline-derived CDR1 and CDR2 are DFQATT and SNEGSKA (reference sequence). In DNA form, the CDR3 reads TGCAGCCTGGCACTAAGCCAAGAGACCCAGTACTTC. The encoded protein is CSLALSQETQYF.

The chain has TRBV7-2 and TRBJ2-7; D perhaps matches TRBD1 (5 bases). The germline gives CDR1 SGHTA, CDR2 FQGNSA. This CDR3 is built from 15 residues. The V and J ends lost 0 bases and 3 bases respectively, with 12 bases between them. The CDR3 loop is CASSLARASGYEQYF. Written as DNA, the CDR3 is TGTGCCAGCAGCTTAGCCAGGGCCTCCGGCTACGAGCAGTACTTC.

V and J are TRBV7-6 and TRBJ2-3; 7 nucleotides line up with TRBD2. The CDR3 spans 15 residues. The germline V gene encodes CDR1 SGHVS and CDR2 FNYEAQ. The J segment lost 2 bases and the V segment lost 5 bases, leaving 7 bases of the junction unmatched. This CDR3 is CASSPGGSFTDTQYF. The CDR3 DNA follows: TGTGCCAGCAGCCCCGGGGGGTCATTCACAGATACGCAGTATTTT. Based on the CDR3 plus reference TRBV7-6 and TRBJ2-3, the full variable domain is GAGVSQSPRYKVTKRGQDVALRCDPISGHVSLYWYRQALGQGPEFLTYFNYEAQQDKSGLPNDRFSAERPEGSISTLTIQRTEQRDSAMYRCASSPGGSFTDTQYFGPGTRLTVL.

This rearrangement joins TRBV12-3 or TRBV12-4 to TRBJ2-3; D is ambiguous. The CDR3 spans 16 residues. The ends were cut back, 3 bases at V and 1 base at J, with 14 bases in the middle. The DNA of the CDR3 is TGTGCCAGCAGTTTTATCTCCTCAAGGGGCACAGATACGCAGTATTTT. Encoded protein: CASSFISSRGTDTQYF.

This clonotype showed up many times. The chain combines TRBV7-2 with TRBJ1-5; D not certain. Germline V lookup: CDR1 SGHTA, CDR2 FQGNSA. The CDR3 has 17 amino acids. The V end was cut by 5 bases, the J end by 0 bases, with 17 bases between. In DNA, the CDR3 is TGTGCCAGCAGCCCCTTTTCGGACCCGTATAGCAATCAGCCCCAGCATTTT. Its protein is CASSPFSDPYSNQPQHF.